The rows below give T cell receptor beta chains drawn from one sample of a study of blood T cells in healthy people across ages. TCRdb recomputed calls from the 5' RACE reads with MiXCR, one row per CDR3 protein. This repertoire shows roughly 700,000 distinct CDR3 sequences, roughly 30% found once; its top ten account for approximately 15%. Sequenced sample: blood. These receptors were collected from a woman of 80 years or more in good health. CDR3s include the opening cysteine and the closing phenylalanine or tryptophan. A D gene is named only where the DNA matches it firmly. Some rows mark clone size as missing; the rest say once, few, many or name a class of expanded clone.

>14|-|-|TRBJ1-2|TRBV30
CAWSVIQGRGGYTF
TGTGCCTGGAGTGTAATCCAGGGACGGGGCGGCTACACCTTC
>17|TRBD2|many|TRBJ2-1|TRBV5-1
CASSSTGSGGYTNEQFF
TGCGCCAGCAGCTCCACCGGTAGCGGGGGGTACACCAATGAGCAGTTCTTC
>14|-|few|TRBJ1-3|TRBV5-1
CASSRGNSGNTIYF
TGCGCCAGCAGCCGAGGGAACTCTGGAAACACCATATATTTT
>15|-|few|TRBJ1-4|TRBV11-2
CASSLTGLDNEKLFF
TGTGCCAGCAGCCTCACAGGGCTTGATAATGAAAAACTGTTTTTT
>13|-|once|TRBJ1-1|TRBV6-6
CAGRDRPNTEAFF
TGTGCCGGGCGAGATAGACCGAACACTGAAGCTTTCTTT
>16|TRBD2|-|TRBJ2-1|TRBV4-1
CASSQVGLAALGEQFF
TGCGCCAGCAGCCAAGTCGGGCTAGCGGCCCTCGGTGAGCAGTTCTTC
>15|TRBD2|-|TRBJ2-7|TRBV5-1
CASSLGEGSCYEQYF
TGCGCCAGCAGCTTGGGGGAGGGGTCTTGCTACGAGCAGTACTTC
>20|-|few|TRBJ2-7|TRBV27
CASSLFGMPAAGTIPYEQYF
TGTGCCAGCAGTTTATTTGGTATGCCCGCGGCGGGGACCATCCCCTACGAGCAGTACTTC
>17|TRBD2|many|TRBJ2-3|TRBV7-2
CASSLLLLRGGTDTQYF
TGTGCCAGCAGCTTACTCCTTCTACGGGGGGGCACAGATACGCAGTATTTT
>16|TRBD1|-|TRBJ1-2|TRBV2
CASSYIRDSTNYGYTF
TGTGCCAGCAGTTACATCCGGGACAGCACTAACTATGGCTACACCTTC
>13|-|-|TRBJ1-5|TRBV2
CASSVRSNQPQHF
TGTGCCAGCAGTGTTAGGAGCAATCAGCCCCAGCATTTT
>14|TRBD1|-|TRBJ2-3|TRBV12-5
CASGPGDRADTQYF
TGTGCTAGTGGTCCGGGGGACAGGGCAGATACGCAGTATTTT
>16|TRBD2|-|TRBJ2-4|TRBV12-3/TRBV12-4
CASSWGLAGPEREQYF
TGTGCCAGCAGTTGGGGTTTAGCGGGACCAGAAAGGGAGCAGTACTTC
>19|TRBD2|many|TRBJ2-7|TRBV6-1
CASSEVSSGLAGGPYEQYF
TGTGCCAGCAGTGAAGTATCTTCGGGACTAGCGGGGGGACCCTACGAGCAGTACTTC
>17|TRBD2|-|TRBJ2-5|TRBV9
CASSVAPRGGPEKTQYF
TGTGCCAGCAGCGTAGCCCCCCGGGGGGGGCCTGAAAAGACCCAGTACTTC
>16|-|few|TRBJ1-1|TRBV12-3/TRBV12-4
CASSLPPPREGTEAFF
TGTGCCAGCAGTCTCCCCCCACCCAGGGAGGGGACTGAAGCTTTCTTT
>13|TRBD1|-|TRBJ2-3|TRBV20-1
CSAYRDSKDTQYF
TGCAGTGCTTACCGGGACAGTAAGGATACGCAGTATTTT
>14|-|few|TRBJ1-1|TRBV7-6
CASSLGGEITEAFF
TGTGCCAGCAGCTTGGGGGGGGAGATCACTGAAGCTTTCTTT
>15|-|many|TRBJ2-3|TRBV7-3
CASSLSGKPTDTQYF
TGTGCCAGCAGCTTAAGTGGGAAACCCACAGATACGCAGTATTTT
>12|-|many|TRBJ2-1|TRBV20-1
CSARKGGSEQFF
TGCAGTGCTAGGAAAGGGGGTAGTGAGCAGTTCTTC
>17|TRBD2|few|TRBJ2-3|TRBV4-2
CASSQQTSGGAGDTQYF
TGTGCCAGCAGCCAACAGACTAGCGGGGGGGCAGGGGATACGCAGTATTTT
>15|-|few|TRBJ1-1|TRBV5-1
CASSLTGPSNTEAFF
TGCGCCAGCAGCTTAACAGGGCCTTCGAACACTGAAGCTTTCTTT
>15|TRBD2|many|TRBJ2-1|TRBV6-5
CASSPPSGRGSEQFF
TGTGCCAGCAGCCCCCCTAGCGGGCGGGGGAGTGAGCAGTTCTTC
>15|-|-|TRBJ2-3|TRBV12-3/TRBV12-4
CASSLQAGRTDTQYF
TGTGCCAGCAGTTTACAGGCCGGGAGAACAGATACGCAGTATTTT
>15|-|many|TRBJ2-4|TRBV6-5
CASRPQGEGENIQYF
TGTGCCAGCAGGCCCCAGGGGGAGGGGGAGAACATTCAGTACTTC
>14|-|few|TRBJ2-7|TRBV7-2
CASSPWDGSYEQYF
TGTGCCAGCAGCCCATGGGACGGATCCTACGAGCAGTACTTC
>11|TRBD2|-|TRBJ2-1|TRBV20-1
CSARDAGERFF
TGCAGTGCTAGAGATGCGGGGGAACGGTTCTTC
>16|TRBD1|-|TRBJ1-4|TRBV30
CAWSQEQGATNEKLFF
TGTGCCTGGAGTCAAGAACAGGGGGCAACTAATGAAAAACTGTTTTTT
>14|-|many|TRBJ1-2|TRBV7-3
CASSLRRTNYGYTF
TGTGCCAGCAGCTTAAGACGGACTAACTATGGCTACACCTTC
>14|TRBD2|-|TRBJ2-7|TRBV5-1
CASSPGTSDDEQYF
TGCGCCAGCAGCCCCGGGACTAGCGATGACGAGCAGTACTTC
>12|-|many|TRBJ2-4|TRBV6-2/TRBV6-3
CASSPTRNIQYF
TGTGCCAGCAGCCCTACTAGAAACATTCAGTACTTC
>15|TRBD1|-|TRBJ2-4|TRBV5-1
CASSSKPGQGDIQYF
TGCGCCAGCAGCTCCAAACCGGGACAGGGTGACATTCAGTACTTC
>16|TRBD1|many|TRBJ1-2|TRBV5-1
CASSPLGQGANYGYTF
TGCGCCAGCAGCCCCCTTGGACAGGGAGCCAACTATGGCTACACCTTC
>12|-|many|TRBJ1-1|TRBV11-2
CASTEGRGAAFF
TGTGCCAGCACGGAGGGGCGCGGTGCAGCTTTCTTT
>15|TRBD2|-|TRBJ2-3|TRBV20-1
CSARASAGQADTQYF
TGCAGTGCTAGAGCCTCAGCGGGGCAGGCAGATACGCAGTATTTT
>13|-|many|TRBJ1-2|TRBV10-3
CAISELGYYGYTF
TGTGCCATCAGTGAATTGGGTTACTATGGCTACACCTTC
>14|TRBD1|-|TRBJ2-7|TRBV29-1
CSVLRQGAFYEQYF
TGCAGCGTCCTCCGACAGGGGGCATTTTACGAGCAGTACTTC
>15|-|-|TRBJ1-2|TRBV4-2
CAGSQEGRGNYGYTF
TGTGCCGGTAGCCAAGAGGGGCGTGGGAACTATGGCTACACCTTC
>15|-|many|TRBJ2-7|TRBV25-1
CASSESPGVFGEQYF
TGTGCCAGCAGTGAATCGCCAGGGGTGTTCGGCGAGCAGTACTTC
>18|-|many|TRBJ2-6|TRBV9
CASSVDPRWTSGANVLTF
TGTGCCAGCAGCGTAGACCCTCGTTGGACTTCTGGGGCCAACGTCCTGACTTTC
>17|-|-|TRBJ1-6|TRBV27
CASSLYTRGPRNSPLHF
TGTGCCAGCAGTTTATATACCAGGGGCCCGCGAAACTCACCCCTCCACTTT
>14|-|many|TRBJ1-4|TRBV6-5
CASSYFKKGEKLFF
TGTGCCAGCAGTTACTTTAAGAAGGGGGAAAAACTGTTTTTT
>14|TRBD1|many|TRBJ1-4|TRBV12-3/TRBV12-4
CASTVTGVGEKLFF
TGTGCCAGCACCGTGACAGGGGTTGGTGAAAAACTGTTTTTT
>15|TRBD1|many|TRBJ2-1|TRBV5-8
CASSSPGTGANEQFF
TGTGCCAGCAGCTCTCCCGGGACAGGGGCTAATGAGCAGTTCTTC
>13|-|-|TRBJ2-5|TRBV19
CASSSRLYNEQYF
TGTGCCAGTAGCAGCAGGCTCTACAATGAGCAGTACTTC
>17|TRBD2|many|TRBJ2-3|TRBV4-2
CASSQVGTSGEGDTQYF
TGTGCCAGCAGCCAGGTTGGGACTAGCGGGGAGGGGGATACGCAGTATTTT
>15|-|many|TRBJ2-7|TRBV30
CAWSVLQGNGYEQYF
TGTGCCTGGAGTGTACTGCAGGGGAACGGCTACGAGCAGTACTTC
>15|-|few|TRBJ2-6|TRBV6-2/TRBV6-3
CASNGASSGANVLTF
TGTGCCAGCAACGGCGCATCCTCTGGGGCCAACGTCCTGACTTTC
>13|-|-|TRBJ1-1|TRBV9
CASSVRQNTEAFF
TGTGCCAGCAGCGTACGACAGAACACTGAAGCTTTCTTT
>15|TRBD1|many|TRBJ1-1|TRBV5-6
CASSLTGTGESEAFF
TGTGCCAGCAGCTTAACCGGGACAGGGGAGTCTGAAGCTTTCTTT
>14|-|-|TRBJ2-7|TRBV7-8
CASSFVRRGYEQYF
TGTGCCAGCAGCTTCGTACGAAGGGGCTACGAGCAGTACTTC